The subject of this entry is one T cell receptor beta chain. MiXCR was run by TCRdb on the 5' RACE reads, yielding one entry per CDR3 protein. The data contain just over 70,000 distinct CDR3 sequences, approximately 8.9% of them singletons. Time point of the sample: blood at routine non-recurrence follow-up after resection. Whole RNA from tumor, nontumor lung or frozen PBMC was sequenced unsorted. This sample is drawn from a study of spatial heterogeneity in lung cancer. The CDR3 runs 14 residues. Germline CDR1 and CDR2: WSHSY and SAAADI. V lost 3 bases to trimming and J lost 3 bases, with 12 bases between them.

This TCR derives from a female donor with early-stage non-small cell lung cancer. This sequence joins TRBV10-2 and TRBJ2-7; D may be TRBD1 (6 bases). Sequences were derived from PBMCs, sampled at follow-up. CDR3 DNA: TGCGCCAGCAGTGAACCGGGACACAACTACGAGCAGTACTTC. Amino acid sequence: CASSEPGHNYEQYF.